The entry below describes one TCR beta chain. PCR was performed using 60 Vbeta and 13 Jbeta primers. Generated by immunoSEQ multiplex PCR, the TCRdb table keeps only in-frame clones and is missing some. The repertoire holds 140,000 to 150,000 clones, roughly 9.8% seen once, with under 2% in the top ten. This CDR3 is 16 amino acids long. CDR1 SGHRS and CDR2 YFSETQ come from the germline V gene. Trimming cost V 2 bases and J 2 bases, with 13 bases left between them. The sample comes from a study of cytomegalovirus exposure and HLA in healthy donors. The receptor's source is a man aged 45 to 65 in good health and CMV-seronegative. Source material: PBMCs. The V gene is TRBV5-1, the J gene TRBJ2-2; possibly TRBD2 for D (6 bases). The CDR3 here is CASSLLADLNTGELFF. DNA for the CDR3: TGCGCCAGCAGCTTATTAGCGGATTTAAACACCGGGGAGCTGTTTTTT.